This note documents a single T cell receptor (beta chain) sequence. The sample belongs to a study of blood T cell repertoires in COVID-19. Study-wide background: There were acute and convalescent COVID-19 samples, and they came from the United States, Italy and Spain.

Original handling: Quantification of nucleated cells was approximated via reference gene primer amplification. The repertoire was sequenced with immunoSEQ multiplex PCR; TCRdb's copy has only in-frame clones and lacks some. V and J calls and clone size are those listed in that table; D and trimming were worked out from the DNA. The sample comprises nearly 200,000 clones, 86% of which are singletons, and 0.65% to 0.95% rests with the top ten. CDR1 is SGHDT, CDR2 YYEEEE, per germline. The CDR3 is 14 residues long. The ends lost 2 bases at V and 7 bases at J; junction bases unmatched: 5. The rearrangement uses TRBV5-6 and TRBJ1-4; 7 nucleotides match TRBD1. Sequencing used peripheral blood. The TCR comes from a woman between 65 and 79 years old with acute or convalescent COVID-19. CDR3 in DNA: TGTGCCAGCAGCTTACAGGGGAAACTTGAAAAACTGTTTTTT. Its protein is CASSLQGKLEKLFF.